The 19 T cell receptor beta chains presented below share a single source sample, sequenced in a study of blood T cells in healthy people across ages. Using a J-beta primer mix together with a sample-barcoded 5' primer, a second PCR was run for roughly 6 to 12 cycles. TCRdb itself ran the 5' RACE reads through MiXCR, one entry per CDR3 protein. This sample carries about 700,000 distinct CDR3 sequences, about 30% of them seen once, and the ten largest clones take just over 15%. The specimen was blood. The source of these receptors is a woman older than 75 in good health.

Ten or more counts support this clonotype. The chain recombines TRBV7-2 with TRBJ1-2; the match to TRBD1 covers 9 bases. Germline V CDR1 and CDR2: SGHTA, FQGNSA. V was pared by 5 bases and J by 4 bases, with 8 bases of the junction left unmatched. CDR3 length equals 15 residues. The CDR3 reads CASSPGQGLAYGYTF. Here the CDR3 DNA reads TGTGCCAGCAGCCCGGGACAGGGATTAGCCTATGGCTACACCTTC.

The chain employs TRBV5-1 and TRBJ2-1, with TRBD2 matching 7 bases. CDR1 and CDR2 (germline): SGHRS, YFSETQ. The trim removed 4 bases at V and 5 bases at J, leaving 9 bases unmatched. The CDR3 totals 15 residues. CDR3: CASSPWAGEDNEQFF. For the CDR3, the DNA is TGCGCCAGCAGCCCGTGGGCGGGAGAGGACAATGAGCAGTTCTTC.

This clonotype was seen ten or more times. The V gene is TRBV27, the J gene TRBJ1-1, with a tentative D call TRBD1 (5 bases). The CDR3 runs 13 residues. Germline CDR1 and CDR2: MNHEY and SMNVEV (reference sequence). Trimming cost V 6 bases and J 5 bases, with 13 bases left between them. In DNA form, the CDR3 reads TGTGCCAGCAGCGGGAGGGGAAGGACTGAAGCTTTCTTT. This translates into CASSGRGRTEAFF.

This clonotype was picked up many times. As DNA, the CDR3 is TGCGCCAGCAGCGAACTGGGACTAGCGGGTGTAGAGACCCAGTACTTC. Translating it yields CASSELGLAGVETQYF. The chain carries TRBV5-1 and TRBJ2-5, with 12 bases fitting TRBD2. This CDR3 region has 16 residues. CDR1 and CDR2 from the germline V gene are SGHRS and YFSETQ. Germline trimming cut 4 bases from V and 4 bases from J; bases unmatched to any gene: 8.

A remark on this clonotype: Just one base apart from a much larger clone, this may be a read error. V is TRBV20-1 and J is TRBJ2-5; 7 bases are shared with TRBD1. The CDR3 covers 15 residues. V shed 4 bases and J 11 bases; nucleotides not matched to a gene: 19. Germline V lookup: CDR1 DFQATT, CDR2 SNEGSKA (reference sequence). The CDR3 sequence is CSATPFGGQGDEQYF. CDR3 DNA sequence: TGCAGTGCTACGCCCTTTGGGGGCCAGGGGGATGAGCAGTACTTC.

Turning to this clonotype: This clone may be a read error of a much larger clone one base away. CDR3 bases: TGTGCCGCCAGCAGAGAGGTAGCGGGTCGATCCTACGAGCAGTACTTC. This translates into CAASREVAGRSYEQYF. The chain is built from TRBV15 and TRBJ2-7; TRBD2 matches at 7 bases. Germline V gives CDR1 LNHNV, CDR2 YYDKDF (reference sequence). The CDR3 length is 16 residues.

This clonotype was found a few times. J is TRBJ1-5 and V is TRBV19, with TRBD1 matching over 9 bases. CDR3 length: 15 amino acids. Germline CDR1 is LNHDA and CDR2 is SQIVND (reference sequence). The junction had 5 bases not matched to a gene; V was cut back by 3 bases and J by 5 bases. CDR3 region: CASSMVGQGDQPQHF. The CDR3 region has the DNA TGTGCCAGTAGTATGGTGGGACAGGGTGATCAGCCCCAGCATTTT.

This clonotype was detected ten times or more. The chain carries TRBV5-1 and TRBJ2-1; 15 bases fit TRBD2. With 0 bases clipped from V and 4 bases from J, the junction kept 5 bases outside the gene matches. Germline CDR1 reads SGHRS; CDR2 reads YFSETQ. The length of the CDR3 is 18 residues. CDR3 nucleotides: TGCGCCAGCAGCTTGGCCGGGACTAGCGGGGGGATATACAATGAGCAGTTCTTC. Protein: CASSLAGTSGGIYNEQFF. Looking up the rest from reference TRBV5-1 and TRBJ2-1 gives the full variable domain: KAGVTQTPRYLIKTRGQQVTLSCSPISGHRSVSWYQQTPGQGLQFLFEYFSETQRNKGNFPGRFSGRQFSNSRSEMNVSTLELGDSALYLCASSLAGTSGGIYNEQFFGPGTRLTVL.

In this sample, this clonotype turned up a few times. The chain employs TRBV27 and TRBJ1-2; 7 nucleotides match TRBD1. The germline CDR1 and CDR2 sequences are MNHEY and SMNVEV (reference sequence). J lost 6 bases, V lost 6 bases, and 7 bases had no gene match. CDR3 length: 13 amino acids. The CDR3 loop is CASRETGRDGYTF. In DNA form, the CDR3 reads TGTGCCAGCAGAGAGACAGGGAGGGATGGCTACACCTTC.

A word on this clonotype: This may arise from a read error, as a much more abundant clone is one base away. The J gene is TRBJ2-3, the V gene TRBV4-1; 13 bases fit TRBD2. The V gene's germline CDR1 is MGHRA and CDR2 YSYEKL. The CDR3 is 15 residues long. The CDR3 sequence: CANSQDEGLAGTQYF. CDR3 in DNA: TGCGCCAACAGCCAAGATGAGGGACTAGCGGGGACGCAGTATTTT.

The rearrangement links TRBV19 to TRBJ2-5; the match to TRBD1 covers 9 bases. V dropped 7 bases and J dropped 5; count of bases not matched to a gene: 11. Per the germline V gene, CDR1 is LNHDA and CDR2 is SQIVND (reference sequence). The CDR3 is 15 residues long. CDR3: CASKRRDRDPETQYF. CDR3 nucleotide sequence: TGTGCCAGTAAGCGGCGGGACAGGGACCCTGAGACCCAGTACTTC.

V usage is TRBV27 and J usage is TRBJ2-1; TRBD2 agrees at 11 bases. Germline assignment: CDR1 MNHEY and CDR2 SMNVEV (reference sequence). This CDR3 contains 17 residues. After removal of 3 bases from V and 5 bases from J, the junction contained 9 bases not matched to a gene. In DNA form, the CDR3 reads TGTGCCAGCAGTTTTTTCCTGACTAGCGGGGAAGACAATGAGCAGTTCTTC. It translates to CASSFFLTSGEDNEQFF.

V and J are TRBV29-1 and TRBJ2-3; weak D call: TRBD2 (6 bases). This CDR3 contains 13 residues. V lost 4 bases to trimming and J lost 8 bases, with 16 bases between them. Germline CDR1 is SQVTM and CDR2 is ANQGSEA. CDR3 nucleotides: TGCAGCGTTGGTGCGGCCGAGGGAGGTACGCAGTATTTT. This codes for CSVGAAEGGTQYF.

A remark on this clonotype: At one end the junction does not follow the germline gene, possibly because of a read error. The CDR3 loop is CSARDYKGADNDKRFF. CDR3 DNA sequence: TGCAGTGCTAGAGATTATAAGGGGGCCGATAATGACAAACGGTTTTTT. The chain employs TRBV20-1 and TRBJ1-4, with 7 bases lining up with TRBD1. CDR3 length equals 16 residues. Per germline, CDR1 DFQATT and CDR2 SNEGSKA (reference sequence).

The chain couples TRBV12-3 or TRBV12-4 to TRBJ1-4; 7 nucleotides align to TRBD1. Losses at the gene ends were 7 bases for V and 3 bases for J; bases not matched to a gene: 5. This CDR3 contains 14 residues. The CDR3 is CASMEGAPNEKLFF. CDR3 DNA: TGTGCCAGCATGGAGGGGGCTCCTAATGAAAAACTGTTTTTT.

CDR3 region: CASSQGAPNTGELFF. The CDR3 region has the DNA TGTGCCAGCAGCCAGGGGGCCCCGAACACCGGGGAGCTGTTTTTT. The V gene is TRBV7-9, the J gene TRBJ2-2, with 8 bases fitting TRBD1. After removal of 5 bases from V and 0 bases from J, the junction contained 2 bases not matched to a gene. This CDR3 has 15 residues. CDR1 is SEHNR, CDR2 FQNEAQ, per germline (reference sequence).

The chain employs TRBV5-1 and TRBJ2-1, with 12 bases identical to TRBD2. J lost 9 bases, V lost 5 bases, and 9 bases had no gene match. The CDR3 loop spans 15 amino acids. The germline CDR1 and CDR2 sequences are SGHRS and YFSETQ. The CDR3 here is CASSQGLAGGAEQFF. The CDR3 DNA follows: TGCGCCAGCAGTCAGGGACTAGCGGGCGGAGCTGAGCAGTTCTTC.

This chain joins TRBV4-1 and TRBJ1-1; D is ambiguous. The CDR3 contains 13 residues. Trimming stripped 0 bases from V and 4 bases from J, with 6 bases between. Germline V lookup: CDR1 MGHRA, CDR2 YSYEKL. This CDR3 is CASSQDEATEAFF. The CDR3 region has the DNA TGCGCCAGCAGCCAAGATGAGGCCACTGAAGCTTTCTTT.

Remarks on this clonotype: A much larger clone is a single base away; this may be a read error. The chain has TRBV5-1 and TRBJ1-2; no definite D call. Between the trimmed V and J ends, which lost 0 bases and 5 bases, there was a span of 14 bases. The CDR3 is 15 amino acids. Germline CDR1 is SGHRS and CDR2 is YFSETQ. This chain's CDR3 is CASSLDPASLYGYTF. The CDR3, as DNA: TGCGCCAGCAGCTTGGACCCCGCCTCCTTATATGGCTACACCTTC.